The 5 T cell receptor beta chains in this list originate from one sample, sequenced in a study of blood T cell repertoires in COVID-19. The protocol was immunoSEQ multiplex PCR, while the TCRdb copy is restricted to in-frame clones and leaves out a portion. The data hold about 130,000 clones, with about 89% observed a single time. The material sequenced was peripheral blood. The receptors originated from a woman in her 70s with COVID-19, enrolled during active disease.

The chain couples TRBV7-9 to TRBJ1-2; TRBD1 agrees at 9 bases. This CDR3 is built from 13 residues. J lost 8 bases, V lost 3 bases, and 4 bases had no gene match. Germline loops: CDR1 SEHNR, CDR2 FQNEAQ (reference sequence). The CDR3 here is CASSLGQGEGYTF. As DNA, the CDR3 is TGTGCCAGCAGCTTGGGACAGGGTGAAGGCTACACCTTC. The complete variable domain, with remaining parts taken from reference TRBV7-9 and TRBJ1-2, reads DTGVSQNPRHKITKRGQNVTFRCDPISEHNRLYWYRQTLGQGPEFLTYFQNEAQLEKSRLLSDRFSAERPKGSFSTLEIQRTEQGDSAMYLCASSLGQGEGYTFGSGTRLTVV.

This clone was recorded only once. The chain recombines TRBV6-5 with TRBJ1-2; no definite D call. From germline, CDR1 is MNHEY and CDR2 SVGAGI. V was cut by 6 bases and J by 8 bases, with 16 bases left in between. This CDR3 has 13 amino acids. The CDR3 DNA sequence: TGTGCCAGCAGCACGCGTGTGAGAGAAGGCTACACCTTC. It is translated as CASSTRVREGYTF.

The chain is built from TRBV4-2 and TRBJ2-2, with TRBD2 matching 7 bases. The CDR3 runs to 16 residues. V shed 0 bases and J 5 bases; nucleotides not matched to a gene: 6. Germline assignment: CDR1 LGHNA and CDR2 YNFKEQ. The chain's CDR3 is CASSQEPSGRTGELFF. Here the CDR3 DNA reads TGTGCCAGCAGCCAAGAGCCTAGCGGACGGACCGGGGAGCTGTTTTTT.

The chain carries TRBV28 and TRBJ1-4, with a weak D call TRBD1 (6 bases). Germline V lookup: CDR1 MDHEN, CDR2 SYDVKM. V lost 6 bases and J lost 0, with 14 bases in between. The CDR3 has 16 residues. CDR3 in amino acids: CASRPRTVATNEKLFF. CDR3 coding DNA: TGTGCCAGCAGACCCCGGACAGTTGCAACTAATGAAAAACTGTTTTTT. Full variable domain (rest looked up from reference TRBV28 and TRBJ1-4): DVKVTQSSRYLVKRTGEKVFLECVQDMDHENMFWYRQDPGLGLRLIYFSYDVKMKEKGDIPEGYSVSREKKERFSLILESASTNQTSMYLCASRPRTVATNEKLFFGSGTQLSVL.

A single count supports this clone. The V call is TRBV28, the J call TRBJ1-6, with D hard to call. This CDR3 region has 14 residues. Looked up from germline, CDR1 is MDHEN and CDR2 is SYDVKM. The V end was cut by 7 bases, the J end by 7 bases, with 14 bases between. CDR3 residues: CASISSLENSPLHF. CDR3 sequence (DNA): TGTGCCAGCATCAGTAGCCTCGAAAATTCACCCCTCCACTTT.